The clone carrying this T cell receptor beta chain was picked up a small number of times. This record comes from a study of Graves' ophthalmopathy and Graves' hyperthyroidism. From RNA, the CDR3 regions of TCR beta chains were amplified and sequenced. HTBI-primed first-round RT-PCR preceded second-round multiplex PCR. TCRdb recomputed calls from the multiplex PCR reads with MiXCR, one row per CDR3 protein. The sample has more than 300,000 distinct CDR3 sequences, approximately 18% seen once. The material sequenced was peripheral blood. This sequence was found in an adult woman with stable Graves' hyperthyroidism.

CDR3: CASSDGGMINIQYF. The CDR3, as DNA: TGTGCCAGCAGTGATGGGGGGATGATAAACATTCAGTACTTC. The rearrangement joins TRBV6-1 to TRBJ2-4; a possible D gene is TRBD2 (6 bases). Germline CDR1 is MNHNS and CDR2 is SASEGT. The length of the CDR3 is 14 residues. Trimming pared 3 bases from V and 6 bases from J, leaving 12 bases between.